Following are 17 T cell receptor beta chains from one sample sequenced in a study of shared clonotypes between healthy human individuals. Assay used: immunoSEQ multiplex PCR; TCRdb lists only in-frame clones, some missing. The table has about 530,000 clones, about 96% seen once; the top ten hold under 0.06%. The sample was naive CD4+ T cells sorted from blood. Specified subset: CD45RA+ positively selected. These receptors came from a woman aged 25-40 years in good health.

The chain couples TRBV6-1 to TRBJ2-2; TRBD2 aligns across 11 bases. The CDR3 is 17 residues long. CDR1 is MNHNS and CDR2 is SASEGT in the germline V gene. Germline trimming cut 4 bases from V and 5 bases from J; bases unmatched to any gene: 9. The CDR3 DNA reads as TGTGCCAGCAGTGTCATGGCCCTAGCGGGGGGTACCGGGGAGCTGTTTTTT. Encoded protein: CASSVMALAGGTGELFF.

The chain recombines TRBV5-1 with TRBJ2-2, with TRBD1 matching 10 bases. This CDR3 region has 16 residues. The germline gives CDR1 SGHRS, CDR2 YFSETQ. Trimming at V came to 5 bases and at J to 2 bases, leaving 6 bases not matched to a gene. CDR3 amino acids: CASRAVTGGNTGELFF. CDR3 coding DNA: TGCGCCAGCAGGGCCGTGACAGGGGGCAACACCGGGGAGCTGTTTTTT.

This clone was detected once. The gene calls are TRBV10-2 and TRBJ2-5; no clear D gene. Near its end, the DNA agrees better with TRBJ2-7, so the J call may be wrong. The CDR3 has 14 residues. Germline CDR1 and CDR2: WSHSY and SAAADI. The chain's CDR3 is CASSDQELVTEQYF. The CDR3 nucleotides are TGCGCCAGCAGTGATCAGGAGCTCGTTACCGAGCAGTACTTC.

This chain links TRBV11-3 with TRBJ2-1; TRBD1 aligns across 7 bases. CDR3 length: 18 amino acids. V shed 5 bases and J 2 bases; nucleotides not matched to a gene: 15. Germline V CDR1 and CDR2: SGHNT, YENEEA. CDR3 protein: CASSPRTGDTFTYNEQFF. CDR3 DNA: TGTGCCAGCAGCCCCCGGACAGGCGATACCTTTACCTACAATGAGCAGTTCTTC.

The rearrangement joins TRBV4-1 to TRBJ2-7; D may be TRBD2 (6 bases). The CDR3 runs to 19 residues. The V gene lost 0 bases and the J gene lost 0 bases, with 21 bases spanning the gap. Germline V gives CDR1 MGHRA, CDR2 YSYEKL. The CDR3 region is CASSQEGFRSGRYSYEQYF. The CDR3 nucleotides read TGCGCCAGCAGCCAAGAGGGTTTCCGGAGCGGGCGATACTCCTACGAGCAGTACTTC.

The chain combines TRBV28 with TRBJ1-4; the D gene is possibly TRBD1 (6 bases). The length of the CDR3 is 15 residues. Trimming shortened V by 4 bases and J by 8 bases, and 17 bases separated the two germline ends. CDR1 is MDHEN, CDR2 SYDVKM, per germline. Here the CDR3 reads CASSSPGGAREKLFF. The CDR3 DNA reads TGTGCCAGCAGTTCCCCGGGGGGGGCTCGCGAAAAACTGTTTTTT.

This chain uses TRBV2 with TRBJ2-1; D unclear. V lost 0 bases to trimming and J lost 5 bases, with 2 bases between them. CDR1 is SNHLY, CDR2 FYNNEI, per germline. The length of the CDR3 is 12 residues. The CDR3 region is CASSEANNEQFF. CDR3 nucleotide sequence: TGTGCCAGCAGTGAAGCCAACAATGAGCAGTTCTTC.

This chain joins TRBV5-1 and TRBJ2-5; 13 bases are a match to TRBD2. This CDR3 region has 15 residues. CDR1 is SGHRS and CDR2 is YFSETQ in the germline V gene. V lost 0 bases to trimming and J lost 11 bases; unmatched junction nucleotides: 7. CDR3 residues: CASSLVLAGGEEQYF. The CDR3 nucleotides read TGCGCCAGCAGCTTGGTACTAGCGGGAGGGGAGGAGCAGTACTTC.

The CDR3 sequence: CASSDRQGHFPEQYF. CDR3 coding DNA: TGTGCCAGTAGTGATCGACAGGGCCACTTCCCGGAGCAGTACTTC. This sequence joins TRBV19 and TRBJ2-5, with 7 bases that match TRBD1. Germline values: CDR1 LNHDA, CDR2 SQIVND (reference sequence). After removal of 5 bases from V and 11 bases from J, the junction contained 17 bases not matched to a gene. The CDR3 is 15 residues long.

The rearrangement links TRBV6-1 to TRBJ1-4, with D hard to call. The germline gives CDR1 MNHNS, CDR2 SASEGT. The CDR3 has 15 residues. V was cut by 2 bases and J by 7 bases, with 14 bases left in between. This CDR3 is CASSELLREGEKLFF. The CDR3 DNA is TGTGCCAGCAGTGAACTTCTTAGGGAGGGTGAAAAACTGTTTTTT.

The chain has TRBV19 and TRBJ1-1; D is unresolved. This CDR3 has 14 residues. V dropped 5 bases and J dropped 1 base, with 11 bases sitting between them. From germline, CDR1 is LNHDA and CDR2 SQIVND (reference sequence). The CDR3 DNA sequence: TGTGCCAGTAGTGCCTCGACATCGAACACTGAAGCTTTCTTT. It specifies CASSASTSNTEAFF.

The V gene is TRBV6-5, the J gene TRBJ2-2, with 7 bases aligning to TRBD1. V gave up 5 bases and J gave up 4 bases; unmatched junction bases: 7. The CDR3 loop spans 15 amino acids. In germline, CDR1 is MNHEY, CDR2 SVGAGI. CDR3 bases: TGTGCCAGCAGTACAGGGGTTGAGGGCACCGGGGAGCTGTTTTTT. It yields the protein CASSTGVEGTGELFF.

The chain is built from TRBV5-1 and TRBJ2-5, with 8 bases matching TRBD1. Near its end, the DNA agrees better with TRBJ2-7, so the J call may be wrong. Germline V gene data show CDR1 as SGHRS and CDR2 as YFSETQ. The CDR3 contains 14 residues. The CDR3 DNA sequence: TGCGCCAGCAGCTCCGGGACAGGCCGGAGCGAGCAGTACTTC. It is translated as CASSSGTGRSEQYF.

The chain uses TRBV5-1 and TRBJ1-4; D unclear. The CDR3 has 16 residues. The germline V gene encodes CDR1 SGHRS and CDR2 YFSETQ. Trimming removed 0 bases from V and 3 bases from J, with 12 bases in between. The CDR3 sequence is CASSLVTPPSNEKLFF. CDR3 nucleotide sequence: TGCGCCAGCAGCTTGGTTACCCCCCCTTCTAATGAAAAACTGTTTTTT.

A remark on this clone: This sample includes further DNA sequences coding for the same CDR3. The chain employs TRBV19 and TRBJ1-1; the D is unclear. Germline V gene lookup returns CDR1 LNHDA and CDR2 SQIVND (reference sequence). V was cut by 1 base and J by 2 bases, with 8 bases left in between. CDR3 length: 14 residues. CDR3 amino acids: CASSIGTANTEAFF. The CDR3 DNA is TGTGCCAGTAGTATAGGGACGGCTAACACTGAAGCTTTCTTT.

Here the CDR3 DNA reads TGTGCCAGCAGCAAAGAGGATAGCGGATCCTACGAGCAGTACTTC. Its protein is CASSKEDSGSYEQYF. The V gene is TRBV21-1, the J gene TRBJ2-7; the table's TRBD2 call for D was not verified on the DNA. TRBV21-1 is given as a pseudogene. CDR3 length: 15 residues.

The genes are TRBV5-6 and TRBJ2-5; TRBD2 matches at 7 bases. V lost 1 base and J lost 5; bases outside the gene matches: 8. The CDR3 contains 15 residues. The germline gives CDR1 SGHDT, CDR2 YYEEEE. CDR3 sequence (DNA): TGTGCCAGCAGCTTGATGGGAGGGAGCGGTGAGACCCAGTACTTC. It codes for CASSLMGGSGETQYF.